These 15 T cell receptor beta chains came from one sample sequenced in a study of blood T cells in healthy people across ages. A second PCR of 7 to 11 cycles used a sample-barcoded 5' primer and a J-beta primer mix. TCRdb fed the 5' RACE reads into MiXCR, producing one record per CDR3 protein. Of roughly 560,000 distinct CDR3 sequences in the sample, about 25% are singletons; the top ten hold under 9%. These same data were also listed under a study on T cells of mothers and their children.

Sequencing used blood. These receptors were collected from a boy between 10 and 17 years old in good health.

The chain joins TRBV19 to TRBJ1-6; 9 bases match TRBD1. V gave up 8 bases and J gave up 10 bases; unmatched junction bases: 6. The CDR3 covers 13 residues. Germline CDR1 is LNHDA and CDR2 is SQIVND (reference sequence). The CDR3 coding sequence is TGTGCCAGTGGGGACAGGGATCAATCACCCCTCCACTTT. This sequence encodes CASGDRDQSPLHF.

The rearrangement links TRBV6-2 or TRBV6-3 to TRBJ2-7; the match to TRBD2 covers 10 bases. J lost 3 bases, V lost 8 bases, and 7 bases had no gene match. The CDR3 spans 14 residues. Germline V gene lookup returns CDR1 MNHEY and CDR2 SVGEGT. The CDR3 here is CASRILAGSYEQYF. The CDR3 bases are TGTGCCAGCCGTATACTAGCGGGAAGCTACGAGCAGTACTTC.

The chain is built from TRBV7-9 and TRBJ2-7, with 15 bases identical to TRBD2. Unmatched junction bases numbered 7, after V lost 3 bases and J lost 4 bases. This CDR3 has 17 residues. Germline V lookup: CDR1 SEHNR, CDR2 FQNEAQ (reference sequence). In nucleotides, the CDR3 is TGTGCCAGCAGCTTGCCCGGGACTAGCGGGAGGATATACGAGCAGTACTTC. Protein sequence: CASSLPGTSGRIYEQYF.

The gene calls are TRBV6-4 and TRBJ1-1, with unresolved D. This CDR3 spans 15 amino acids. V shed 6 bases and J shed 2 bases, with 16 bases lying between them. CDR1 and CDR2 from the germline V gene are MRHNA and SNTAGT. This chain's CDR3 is CASRRGSELNTEAFF. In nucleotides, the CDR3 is TGTGCCAGCAGAAGAGGTTCAGAGCTTAACACTGAAGCTTTCTTT.

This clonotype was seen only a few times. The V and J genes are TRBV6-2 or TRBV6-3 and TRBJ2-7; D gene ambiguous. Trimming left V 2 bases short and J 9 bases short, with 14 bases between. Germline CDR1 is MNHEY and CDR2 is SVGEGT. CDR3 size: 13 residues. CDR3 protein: CASSYSLVDGQYF. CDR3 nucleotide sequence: TGTGCCAGCAGTTACAGTCTTGTGGACGGGCAGTACTTC.

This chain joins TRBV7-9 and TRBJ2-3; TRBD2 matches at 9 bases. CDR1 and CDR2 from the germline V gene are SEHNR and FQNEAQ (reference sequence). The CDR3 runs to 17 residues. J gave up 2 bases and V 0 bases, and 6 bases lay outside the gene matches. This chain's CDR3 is CASSLARLAGYTDTQYF. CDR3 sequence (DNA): TGTGCCAGCAGCTTAGCACGGCTAGCGGGGTACACAGATACGCAGTATTTT. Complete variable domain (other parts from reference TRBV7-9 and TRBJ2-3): DTGVSQNPRHKITKRGQNVTFRCDPISEHNRLYWYRQTLGQGPEFLTYFQNEAQLEKSRLLSDRFSAERPKGSFSTLEIQRTEQGDSAMYLCASSLARLAGYTDTQYFGPGTRLTVL.

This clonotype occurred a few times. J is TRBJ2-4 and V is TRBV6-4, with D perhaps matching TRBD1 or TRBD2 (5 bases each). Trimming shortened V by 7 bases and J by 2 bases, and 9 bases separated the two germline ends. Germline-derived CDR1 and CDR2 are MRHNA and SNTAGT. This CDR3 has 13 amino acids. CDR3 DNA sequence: TGTGCCAGCATAGAGGGGCCCAAAAACATTCAGTACTTC. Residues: CASIEGPKNIQYF.

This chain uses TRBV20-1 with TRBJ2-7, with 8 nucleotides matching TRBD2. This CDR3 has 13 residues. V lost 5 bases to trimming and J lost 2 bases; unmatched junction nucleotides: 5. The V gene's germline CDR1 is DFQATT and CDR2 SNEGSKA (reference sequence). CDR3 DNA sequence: TGCAGTGCTTCGAGCGGGGGACCCTACGAGCAGTACTTC. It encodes CSASSGGPYEQYF.

CDR3 protein: CASSIGGGGNYEQYF. CDR3 bases: TGTGCCAGCAGCATAGGAGGGGGCGGAAACTACGAGCAGTACTTC. V usage is TRBV11-1 and J usage is TRBJ2-7; possible D gene TRBD1, 7 bases. Trimming cost V 5 bases and J 3 bases, with 17 bases left between them. The germline CDR1 and CDR2 sequences are SGHAT and FQDESV (reference sequence). This CDR3 is built from 15 residues. The full variable domain, with the rest looked up from reference TRBV11-1 and TRBJ2-7, is EAEVAQSPRYKITEKSQAVAFWCDPISGHATLYWYRQILGQGPELLVQFQDESVVDDSQLPKDRFSAERLKGVDSTLKIQPAELGDSAMYLCASSIGGGGNYEQYFGPGTRLTVT.

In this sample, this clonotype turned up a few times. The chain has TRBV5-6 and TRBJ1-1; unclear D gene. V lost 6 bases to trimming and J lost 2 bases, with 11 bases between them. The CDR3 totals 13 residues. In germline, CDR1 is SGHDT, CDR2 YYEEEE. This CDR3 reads CASNMDGNTEAFF. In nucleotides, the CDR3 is TGTGCCAGCAACATGGACGGAAACACTGAAGCTTTCTTT.

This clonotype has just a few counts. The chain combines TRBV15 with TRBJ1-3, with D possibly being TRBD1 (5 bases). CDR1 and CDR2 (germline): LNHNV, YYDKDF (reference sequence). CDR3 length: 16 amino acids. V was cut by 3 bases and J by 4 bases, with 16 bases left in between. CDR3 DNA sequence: TGTGCCACCAGCAGCGTAGGGACCATGAGAGGAAACACCATATATTTT. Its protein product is CATSSVGTMRGNTIYF. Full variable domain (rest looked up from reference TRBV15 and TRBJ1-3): DAMVIQNPRYQVTQFGKPVTLSCSQTLNHNVMYWYQQKSSQAPKLLFHYYDKDFNNEADTPDNFQSRRPNTSFCFLDIRSPGLGDTAMYLCATSSVGTMRGNTIYFGEGSWLTVV.

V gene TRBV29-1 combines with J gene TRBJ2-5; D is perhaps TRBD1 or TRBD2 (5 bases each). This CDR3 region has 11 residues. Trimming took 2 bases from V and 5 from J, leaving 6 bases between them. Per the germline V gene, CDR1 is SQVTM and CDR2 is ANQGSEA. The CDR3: CSVEWGETQYF. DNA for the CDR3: TGCAGCGTTGAATGGGGGGAGACCCAGTACTTC.

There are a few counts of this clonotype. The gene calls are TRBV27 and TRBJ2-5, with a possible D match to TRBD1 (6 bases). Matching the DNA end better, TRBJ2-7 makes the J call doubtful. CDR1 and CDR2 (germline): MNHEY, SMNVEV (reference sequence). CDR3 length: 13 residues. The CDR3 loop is CASSPRTVLEQYF. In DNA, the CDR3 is TGTGCCAGCAGTCCAAGGACAGTTCTCGAGCAGTACTTC.

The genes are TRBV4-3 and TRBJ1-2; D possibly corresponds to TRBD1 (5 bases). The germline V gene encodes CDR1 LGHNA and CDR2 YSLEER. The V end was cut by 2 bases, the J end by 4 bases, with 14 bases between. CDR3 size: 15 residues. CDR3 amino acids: CASSQTSGHIYGYTF. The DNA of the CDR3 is TGCGCCAGCAGCCAAACCTCAGGACACATCTATGGCTACACCTTC.

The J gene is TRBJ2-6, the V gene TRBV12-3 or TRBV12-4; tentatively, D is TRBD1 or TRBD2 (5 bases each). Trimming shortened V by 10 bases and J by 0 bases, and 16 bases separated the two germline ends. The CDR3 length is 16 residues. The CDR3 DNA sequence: TGTGCCACCGGGACGGGTAGTTCCTCTGGGGCCAACGTCCTGACTTTC. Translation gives CATGTGSSSGANVLTF.